The entry below gives a single T cell receptor (beta chain) sequence along with its context. Its antigen is undetermined. Run at survey level, the immunoSEQ assay was version v3.0. Assay: immunoSEQ multiplex PCR; the TCRdb copy retains only in-frame clones and omits some. In the table there are tens of thousands of clones, over 75% of which are singletons. This entry is derived from a study of long-term antiretroviral therapy in people with HIV. General study findings and limits: Blood specimens, gathered between about 2004 and 2017, were possibly obtained under older ART regimens.

This TCR derives from a man younger than 35 with HIV. Sample: unsorted PBMCs, taken 1.5 years before starting antiretroviral therapy.

CDR3 sequence: CASSLGRGPIFEQYF. The CDR3 DNA follows: TGTGCCAGCAGTTTAGGTCGTGGGCCGATATTCGAGCAGTACTTC. The V call is TRBV27, the J call TRBJ2-7, with D hard to call. The germline gives CDR1 MNHEY, CDR2 SMNVEV (reference sequence). V was shortened by 2 bases and J by 6 bases, with 17 bases between the two germline ends. This CDR3 comprises 15 residues.